The present T cell receptor beta chain was sequenced within a study of CD8 T cells in ankylosing spondylitis. TCRdb reprocessed the 5' RACE reads via MiXCR and lists one record per CDR3 protein. The sample consists of approximately 200,000 distinct CDR3 sequences, 10% to 15% of them appearing once. The table lists this clonotype with many counts. The clonotype originates from a female donor with ankylosing spondylitis or in good health (not recorded which). Sample: blood, either unsorted or a sorted T cell fraction (not recorded which).

The CDR3 bases are TGCAGTGCTAGAAGTGGCCTTATGGGATCTGAAGCTTTCTTT. As protein: CSARSGLMGSEAFF. This sequence joins TRBV20-1 and TRBJ1-1; no firm D call. The CDR3 runs 14 residues. Germline V lookup: CDR1 DFQATT, CDR2 SNEGSKA (reference sequence). With 2 bases removed from V and 6 bases from J, the gap between germline ends came to 16 bases.